Shown below are 23 T cell receptor beta chains from a single sample sequenced in a study of cytomegalovirus exposure and HLA in healthy donors. PCR employed 60 Vbeta and 13 Jbeta primers. The repertoire was sequenced with immunoSEQ multiplex PCR; TCRdb's copy has only in-frame clones and lacks some. This table has around 180,000 clones, about three quarters appearing once. The sequencing input was PBMCs. The receptor set was obtained from a man aged 35 to 55 in good health and CMV-seronegative.

This chain links TRBV11-3 with TRBJ2-7, with 9 positions matching TRBD1. The CDR3 runs to 13 residues. Germline CDR1 and CDR2: SGHNT and YENEEA. J gave up 5 bases and V 3 bases, and 2 bases lay outside the gene matches. CDR3 bases: TGTGCCAGCAGCTTGGACAGGGGTAACGAGCAGTACTTC. It is translated as CASSLDRGNEQYF.

The chain couples TRBV9 to TRBJ2-5, with D possibly being TRBD1 (5 bases). Trimming shortened V by 0 bases and J by 4 bases, and 16 bases separated the two germline ends. The CDR3 length is 16 residues. Germline V gives CDR1 SGDLS, CDR2 YYNGEE. Written as DNA, the CDR3 is TGTGCCAGCAGCGTAGAAGGCAGGGCAACTTTAGAGACCCAGTACTTC. Translated, it gives CASSVEGRATLETQYF.

This clone was picked up a small number of times. The chain carries TRBV2 and TRBJ2-7; 9 nucleotides align to TRBD1. This CDR3 is built from 14 residues. V trimming: 3 bases; J trimming: 5 bases; junction bases outside the gene matches: 5. Per germline, CDR1 SNHLY and CDR2 FYNNEI. In DNA form, the CDR3 reads TGTGCCAGCAGTGAGGGACAGGGAATCCACGAGCAGTACTTC. Its protein is CASSEGQGIHEQYF.

The chain has TRBV10-3 and TRBJ1-1, with 7 positions matching TRBD1. CDR3 size: 16 residues. Germline V CDR1 and CDR2: ENHRY, SYGVKD. Losses at the gene ends were 5 bases for V and 1 base for J; bases not matched to a gene: 10. In nucleotides, the CDR3 is TGTGCCATCAGTATGAGACAGGGTAATACGAACACTGAAGCTTTCTTT. It encodes CAISMRQGNTNTEAFF.

The chain recombines TRBV7-9 with TRBJ2-7; tentatively, D is TRBD2 (6 bases). The V gene's germline CDR1 is SEHNR and CDR2 FQNEAQ (reference sequence). V lost 5 bases to trimming and J lost 6 bases, with 20 bases between them. This CDR3 has 15 amino acids. CDR3 in DNA: TGTGCCAGCAGCCCCGGGACTGGCCCCCCGGGCGAGCAGTACTTC. This translates into CASSPGTGPPGEQYF.

This chain links TRBV4-3 with TRBJ1-2; perhaps TRBD1 as D (6 bases). V was shortened by 2 bases and J by 8 bases, with 15 bases between the two germline ends. The CDR3 totals 14 residues. Germline V gene sequence: CDR1 LGHNA, CDR2 YSLEER. CDR3 in DNA: TGCGCCAGCAGCCAAAGAGGAGGGGGGGACGGCTACACCTTC. This translates into CASSQRGGGDGYTF.

The genes are TRBV7-9 and TRBJ1-4; 7 bases line up with TRBD1. Trimming cost V 5 bases and J 9 bases; bases outside gene matches: 12. There are 15 residues in the CDR3. The germline V gene encodes CDR1 SEHNR and CDR2 FQNEAQ (reference sequence). The CDR3 reads CASSRVKAGGKKLFF. CDR3 nucleotides: TGTGCCAGCAGCCGGGTCAAAGCAGGGGGGAAAAAACTGTTTTTT.

Here the CDR3 reads CASESGTGIQETQYF. The CDR3 bases are TGTGCCAGCGAGTCCGGGACAGGAATCCAAGAGACCCAGTACTTC. This rearrangement joins TRBV7-9 to TRBJ2-5, with 8 bases identical to TRBD1. This CDR3 has 15 residues. Germline CDR1 reads SEHNR; CDR2 reads FQNEAQ (reference sequence). V gave up 8 bases and J gave up 1 base; unmatched junction bases: 9.

The chain links TRBV5-6 to TRBJ1-1, with 8 bases aligning to TRBD1. Unmatched junction bases numbered 8, after V lost 3 bases and J lost 7 bases. This CDR3 region has 14 residues. Germline V gene sequence: CDR1 SGHDT, CDR2 YYEEEE. The CDR3 nucleotides are TGTGCCAGCAGCTCAGCTACAGGGGGGCTTGAAGCTTTCTTT. It yields the protein CASSSATGGLEAFF.

The chain carries TRBV7-3 and TRBJ2-5; 7 bases align to TRBD1. The J call could be wrong; TRBJ2-7 is a better fit for the DNA end. CDR3 length equals 15 residues. In germline, CDR1 is SGHTA, CDR2 FQGTGA. CDR3 amino acids: CASSLRGGASYEQYF. As DNA, the CDR3 is TGTGCCAGCAGCTTAAGAGGGGGCGCGTCCTACGAGCAGTACTTC.

The chain joins TRBV7-2 to TRBJ2-1; 8 bases agree with TRBD1. This CDR3 has 15 residues. Germline-derived CDR1 and CDR2 are SGHTA and FQGNSA. With 6 bases clipped from V and 6 bases from J, the junction kept 10 bases outside the gene matches. The CDR3 spells CASRPDRGMANEQFF. Written as DNA, the CDR3 is TGTGCCAGCAGACCAGACAGGGGTATGGCCAATGAGCAGTTCTTC.

J is TRBJ1-6 and V is TRBV27, with a weak D call TRBD1 (6 bases). CDR1 and CDR2 from the germline V gene are MNHEY and SMNVEV (reference sequence). The CDR3 extends over 15 amino acids. Trimming removed 6 bases at V and 7 bases at J, with 16 bases between. The CDR3 region is CASSLWGQPNSPLHF. CDR3 bases: TGTGCCAGCAGCCTATGGGGACAACCGAATTCACCCCTCCACTTT.

Points on this clone: This sample also contains other DNA sequences that code for the same CDR3. This chain joins TRBV6-5 and TRBJ1-2; 12 bases are shared with TRBD1. Germline loops: CDR1 MNHEY, CDR2 SVGAGI. This CDR3 has 16 amino acids. V lost 0 bases to trimming and J lost 6 bases; unmatched junction nucleotides: 5. The CDR3 protein is CASSYSGGQGADGYTF. The DNA for the CDR3 is TGTGCCAGCAGTTACTCGGGGGGACAGGGGGCTGATGGCTACACCTTC.

The V gene is TRBV14, the J gene TRBJ2-7; 7 positions agree with TRBD1. Per germline, CDR1 SGHDN and CDR2 FVKESK. V shed 0 bases, J shed 4 bases, and the junction held 0 bases outside the gene matches. The CDR3 totals 13 residues. The CDR3 here is CASSQDRGYEQYF. CDR3 nucleotide sequence: TGTGCCAGCAGCCAAGACAGGGGGTACGAGCAGTACTTC.

The chain links TRBV10-3 to TRBJ2-3; weak D call: TRBD2 (6 bases). V lost 6 bases and J 5 bases, leaving 18 bases between the germline ends. The CDR3 is 15 residues long. The germline CDR1 and CDR2 sequences are ENHRY and SYGVKD. The CDR3 loop reads CAIRSRDLGGDTQYF. As DNA, the CDR3 is TGTGCCATCAGGTCGCGGGACCTGGGGGGAGATACGCAGTATTTT.

The chain links TRBV10-3 to TRBJ1-1; D is unresolved. Trimming pared 6 bases from V and 5 bases from J, leaving 10 bases between. Germline CDR1 ENHRY, CDR2 SYGVKD. CDR3 length equals 12 residues. DNA of the CDR3: TGTGCCATCAGCCCGCTAGGTACTGAAGCTTTCTTT. The encoded protein is CAISPLGTEAFF.

The rearrangement uses TRBV5-1 and TRBJ2-7; no reliable D call. Per the germline V gene, CDR1 is SGHRS and CDR2 is YFSETQ. The CDR3 spans 13 residues. Deletions cut 4 bases from V and 0 bases from J, with 8 bases between. Here the CDR3 DNA reads TGCGCCAGCAGCGGCCTCTCCTCCTACGAGCAGTACTTC. It is translated as CASSGLSSYEQYF. The whole variable domain, filled in from reference TRBV5-1 and TRBJ2-7, reads KAGVTQTPRYLIKTRGQQVTLSCSPISGHRSVSWYQQTPGQGLQFLFEYFSETQRNKGNFPGRFSGRQFSNSRSEMNVSTLELGDSALYLCASSGLSSYEQYFGPGTRLTVT.

The chain recombines TRBV9 with TRBJ2-5; the D gene is possibly TRBD2 (5 bases). Trimming left V 4 bases short and J 4 bases short, with 29 bases between. Germline V gene data show CDR1 as SGDLS and CDR2 as YYNGEE. This CDR3 contains 19 residues. CDR3 amino acids: CASSPSLGEIWSIPETQYF. Written as DNA, the CDR3 is TGTGCCAGCAGCCCCTCCTTGGGAGAAATTTGGTCCATCCCAGAGACCCAGTACTTC.

J is TRBJ1-4 and V is TRBV5-8; 10 bases are a match to TRBD1. The CDR3 totals 16 residues. CDR1 SGHTS and CDR2 YDEGEE come from the germline V gene. With V trimmed by 4 bases and J by 7 bases, 10 bases remained unmatched. The CDR3 DNA follows: TGTGCCAGCAGCCCAACCGGGACAGGGGATACTGAAAAACTGTTTTTT. Translating gives CASSPTGTGDTEKLFF.

The chain combines TRBV9 with TRBJ1-1; the match to TRBD1 covers 9 bases. V was clipped by 3 bases and J by 3 bases; unmatched bases: 15. Per germline, CDR1 SGDLS and CDR2 YYNGEE. This CDR3 comprises 18 residues. The CDR3 DNA is TGTGCCAGCAGCGCTCGTGAAAGAATACAGGGGGCCCACACTGAAGCTTTCTTT. Protein: CASSARERIQGAHTEAFF.

V is TRBV10-1 and J is TRBJ1-5, with 9 bases that match TRBD1. The CDR3 totals 13 residues. The V gene's germline CDR1 is WNHNN and CDR2 SYGVQD (reference sequence). Losses at the gene ends were 6 bases for V and 8 bases for J; bases not matched to a gene: 5. The CDR3 region is CASSTGGMEPQHF. CDR3 DNA: TGCGCCAGCAGCACAGGGGGCATGGAGCCCCAGCATTTT.

In its sample, this clone was seen a few times. The chain joins TRBV5-1 to TRBJ2-6, with 10 bases matching TRBD1. Trimming took 1 base from V and 0 from J; bases not matched to a gene: 4. Germline CDR1 SGHRS, CDR2 YFSETQ. The CDR3 loop spans 18 amino acids. CDR3 in amino acids: CASSLSGTGDSGANVLTF. CDR3 bases: TGCGCCAGCAGCTTGTCCGGGACAGGGGACTCTGGGGCCAACGTCCTGACTTTC.

The sample holds one count of this clone. The chain has TRBV4-3 and TRBJ1-2; no clear D. Germline V gene data show CDR1 as LGHNA and CDR2 as YSLEER. This CDR3 has 16 amino acids. The ends were cut back, 0 bases at V and 8 bases at J, with 19 bases in the middle. CDR3 protein: CASSQEYVRAIRGYTF. In DNA form, the CDR3 reads TGCGCCAGCAGCCAAGAATACGTCCGAGCGATACGGGGCTACACCTTC.